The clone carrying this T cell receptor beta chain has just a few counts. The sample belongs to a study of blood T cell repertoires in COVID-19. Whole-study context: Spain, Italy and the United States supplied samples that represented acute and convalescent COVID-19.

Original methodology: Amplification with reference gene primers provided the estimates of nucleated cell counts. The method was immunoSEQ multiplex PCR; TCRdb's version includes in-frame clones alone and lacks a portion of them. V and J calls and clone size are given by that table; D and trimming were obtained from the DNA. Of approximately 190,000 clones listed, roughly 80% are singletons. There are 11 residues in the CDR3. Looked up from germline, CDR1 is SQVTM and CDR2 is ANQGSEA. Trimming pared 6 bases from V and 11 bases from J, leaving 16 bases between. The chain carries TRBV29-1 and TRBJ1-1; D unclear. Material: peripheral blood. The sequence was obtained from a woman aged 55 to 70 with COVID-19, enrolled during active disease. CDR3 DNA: TGCAGCGTCGTTGACACCCCTTGGGCTTTCTTT. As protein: CSVVDTPWAFF.